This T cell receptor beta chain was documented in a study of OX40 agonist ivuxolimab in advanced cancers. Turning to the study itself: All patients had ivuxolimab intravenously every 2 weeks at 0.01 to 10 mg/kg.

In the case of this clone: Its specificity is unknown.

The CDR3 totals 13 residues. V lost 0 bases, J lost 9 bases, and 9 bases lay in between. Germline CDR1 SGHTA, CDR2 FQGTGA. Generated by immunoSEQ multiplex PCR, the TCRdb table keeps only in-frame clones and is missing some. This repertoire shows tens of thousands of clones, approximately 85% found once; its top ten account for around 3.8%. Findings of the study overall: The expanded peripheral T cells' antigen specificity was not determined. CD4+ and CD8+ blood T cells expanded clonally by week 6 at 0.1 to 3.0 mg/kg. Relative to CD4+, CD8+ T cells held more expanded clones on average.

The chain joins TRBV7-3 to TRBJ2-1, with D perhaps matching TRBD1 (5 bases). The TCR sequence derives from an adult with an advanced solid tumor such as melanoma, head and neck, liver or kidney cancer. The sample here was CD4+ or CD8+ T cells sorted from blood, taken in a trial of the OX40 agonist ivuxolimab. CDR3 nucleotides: TGTGCCAGCAGCTTAACGGTTACAGGTGAGCAGTTCTTC. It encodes CASSLTVTGEQFF. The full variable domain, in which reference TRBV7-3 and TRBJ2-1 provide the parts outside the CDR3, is GAGVSQTPSNKVTEKGKYVELRCDPISGHTALYWYRQSLGQGPEFLIYFQGTGAADDSGLPNDRFFAVRPEGSVSTLKIQRTERGDSAVYLCASSLTVTGEQFFGPGTRLTVL.